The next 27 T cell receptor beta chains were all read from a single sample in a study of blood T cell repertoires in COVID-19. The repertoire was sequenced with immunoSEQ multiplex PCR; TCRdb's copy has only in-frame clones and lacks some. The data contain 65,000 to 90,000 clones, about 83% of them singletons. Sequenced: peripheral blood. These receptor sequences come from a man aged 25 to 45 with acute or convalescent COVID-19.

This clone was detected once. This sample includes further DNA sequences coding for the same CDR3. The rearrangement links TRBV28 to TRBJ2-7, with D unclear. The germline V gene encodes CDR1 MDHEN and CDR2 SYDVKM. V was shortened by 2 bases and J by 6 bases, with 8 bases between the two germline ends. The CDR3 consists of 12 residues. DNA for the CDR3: TGTGCCAGCAGTTTACAGGCTGCCGAGCAGTACTTC. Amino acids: CASSLQAAEQYF.

The CDR3 loop is CASRSSRDTIYF. CDR3 nucleotide sequence: TGTGCCAGCAGGTCTTCCCGGGACACCATATATTTT. The chain couples TRBV6-5 to TRBJ1-3; D gene unclear. The CDR3 runs 12 residues. Trimming removed 6 bases from V and 8 bases from J, with 11 bases in between. The germline V gene encodes CDR1 MNHEY and CDR2 SVGAGI.

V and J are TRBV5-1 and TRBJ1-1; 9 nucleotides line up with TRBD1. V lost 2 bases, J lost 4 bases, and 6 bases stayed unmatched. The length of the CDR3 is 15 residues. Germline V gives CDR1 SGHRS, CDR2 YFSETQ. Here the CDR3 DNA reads TGCGCCAGCAGCTTCACCTCGGGACAGGGCACTGAAGCTTTCTTT. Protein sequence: CASSFTSGQGTEAFF. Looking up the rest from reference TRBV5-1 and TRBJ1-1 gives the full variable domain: KAGVTQTPRYLIKTRGQQVTLSCSPISGHRSVSWYQQTPGQGLQFLFEYFSETQRNKGNFPGRFSGRQFSNSRSEMNVSTLELGDSALYLCASSFTSGQGTEAFFGQGTRLTVV.

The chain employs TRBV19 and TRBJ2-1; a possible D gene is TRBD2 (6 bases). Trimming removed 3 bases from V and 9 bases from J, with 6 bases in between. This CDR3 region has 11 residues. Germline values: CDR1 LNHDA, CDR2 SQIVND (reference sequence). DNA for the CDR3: TGTGCCAGTAGTATGGGGGGTGAGCAGTTCTTC. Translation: CASSMGGEQFF.

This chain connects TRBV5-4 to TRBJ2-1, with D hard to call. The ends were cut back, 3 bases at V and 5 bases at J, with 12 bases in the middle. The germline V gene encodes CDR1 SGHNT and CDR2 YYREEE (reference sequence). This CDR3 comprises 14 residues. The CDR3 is CASSSSSFNNEQFF. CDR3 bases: TGTGCCAGCAGCTCCTCCTCCTTTAACAATGAGCAGTTCTTC.

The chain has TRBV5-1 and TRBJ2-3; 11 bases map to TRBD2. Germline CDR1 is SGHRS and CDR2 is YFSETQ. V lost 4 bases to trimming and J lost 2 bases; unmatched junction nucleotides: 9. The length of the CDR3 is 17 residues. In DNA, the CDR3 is TGCGCCAGCAGCGAATCCGGGACTAGCGGCAACACAGATACGCAGTATTTT. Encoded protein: CASSESGTSGNTDTQYF.

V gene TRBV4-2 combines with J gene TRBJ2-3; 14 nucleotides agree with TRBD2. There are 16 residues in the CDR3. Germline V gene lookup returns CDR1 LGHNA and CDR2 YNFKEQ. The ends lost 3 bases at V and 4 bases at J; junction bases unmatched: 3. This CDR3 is CASSHRTSGRPDTQYF. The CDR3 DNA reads TGTGCCAGCAGCCACCGGACTAGCGGGAGGCCAGATACGCAGTATTTT.

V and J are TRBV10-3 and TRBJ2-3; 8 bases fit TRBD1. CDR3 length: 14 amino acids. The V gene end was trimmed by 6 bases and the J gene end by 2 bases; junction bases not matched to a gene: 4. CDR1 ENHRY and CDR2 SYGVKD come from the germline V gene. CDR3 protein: CAISRQGPTDTQYF. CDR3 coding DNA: TGTGCCATCAGCCGACAGGGGCCCACAGATACGCAGTATTTT.

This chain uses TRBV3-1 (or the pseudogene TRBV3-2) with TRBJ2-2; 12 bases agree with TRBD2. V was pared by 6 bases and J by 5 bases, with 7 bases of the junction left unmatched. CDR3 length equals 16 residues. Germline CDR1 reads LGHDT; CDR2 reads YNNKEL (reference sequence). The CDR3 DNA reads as TGTGCCAGCAGTCAGACTAGCGGGAGATTTACCGGGGAGCTGTTTTTT. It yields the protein CASSQTSGRFTGELFF.

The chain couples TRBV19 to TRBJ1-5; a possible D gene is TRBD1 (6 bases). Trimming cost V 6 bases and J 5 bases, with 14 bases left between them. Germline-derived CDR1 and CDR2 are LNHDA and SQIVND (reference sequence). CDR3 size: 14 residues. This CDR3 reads CASSEQGWDQPQHF. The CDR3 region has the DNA TGTGCCAGTAGCGAACAGGGTTGGGATCAGCCCCAGCATTTT.

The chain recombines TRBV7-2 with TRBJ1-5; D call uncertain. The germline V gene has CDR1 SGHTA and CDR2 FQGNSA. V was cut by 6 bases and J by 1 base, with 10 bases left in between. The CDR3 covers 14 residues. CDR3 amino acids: CASSLQRSNQPQHF. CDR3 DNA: TGTGCCAGCAGTTTACAGCGGAGCAATCAGCCCCAGCATTTT.

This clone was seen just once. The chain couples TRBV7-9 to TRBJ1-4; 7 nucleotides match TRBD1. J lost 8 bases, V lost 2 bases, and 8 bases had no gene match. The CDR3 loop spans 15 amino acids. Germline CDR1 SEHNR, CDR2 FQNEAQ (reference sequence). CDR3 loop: CASSLTRDSDEKLFF. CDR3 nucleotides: TGTGCCAGCAGCTTAACAAGGGACAGCGACGAAAAACTGTTTTTT.

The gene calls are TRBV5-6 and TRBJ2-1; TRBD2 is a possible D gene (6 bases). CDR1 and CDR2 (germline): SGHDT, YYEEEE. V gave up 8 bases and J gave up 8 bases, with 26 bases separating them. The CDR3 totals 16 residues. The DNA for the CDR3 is TGTGCCAGGTGGGCAGGAGGGGACTTTCGAAGCGATGAGCAGTTCTTC. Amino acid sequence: CARWAGGDFRSDEQFF.

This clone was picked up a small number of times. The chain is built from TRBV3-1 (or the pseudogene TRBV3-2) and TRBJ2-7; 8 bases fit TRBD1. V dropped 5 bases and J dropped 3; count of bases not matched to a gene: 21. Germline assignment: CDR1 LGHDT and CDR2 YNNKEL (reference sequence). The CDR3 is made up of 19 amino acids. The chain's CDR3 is CASSGWSPNRTGRVYEQYF. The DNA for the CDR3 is TGTGCCAGCAGCGGATGGAGCCCCAACCGGACAGGGCGGGTCTACGAGCAGTACTTC.

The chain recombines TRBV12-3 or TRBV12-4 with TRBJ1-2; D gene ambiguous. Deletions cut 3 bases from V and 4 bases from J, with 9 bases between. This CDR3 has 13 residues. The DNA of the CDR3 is TGTGCCAGCAGTTTGCTGGAGAGCTATGGCTACACCTTC. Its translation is CASSLLESYGYTF.

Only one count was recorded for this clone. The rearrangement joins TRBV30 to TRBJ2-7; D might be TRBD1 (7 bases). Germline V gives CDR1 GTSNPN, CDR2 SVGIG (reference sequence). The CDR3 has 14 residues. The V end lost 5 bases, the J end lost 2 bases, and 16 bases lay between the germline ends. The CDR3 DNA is TGTGCCTGGGGGGCGGGGACAGCAACCTACGAGCAGTACTTC. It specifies CAWGAGTATYEQYF.

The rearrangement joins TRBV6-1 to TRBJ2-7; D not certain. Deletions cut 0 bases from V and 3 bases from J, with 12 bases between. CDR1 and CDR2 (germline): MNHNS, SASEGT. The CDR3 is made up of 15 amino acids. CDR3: CASSEAPASSYEQYF. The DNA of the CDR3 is TGTGCCAGCAGTGAAGCCCCGGCGTCTAGCTACGAGCAGTACTTC.

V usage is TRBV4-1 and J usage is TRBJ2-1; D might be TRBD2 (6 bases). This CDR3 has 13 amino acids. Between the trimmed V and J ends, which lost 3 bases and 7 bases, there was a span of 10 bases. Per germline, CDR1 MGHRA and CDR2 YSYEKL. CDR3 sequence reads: CASSHPGRNEQFF. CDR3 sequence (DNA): TGCGCCAGCAGCCACCCAGGGAGGAATGAGCAGTTCTTC.

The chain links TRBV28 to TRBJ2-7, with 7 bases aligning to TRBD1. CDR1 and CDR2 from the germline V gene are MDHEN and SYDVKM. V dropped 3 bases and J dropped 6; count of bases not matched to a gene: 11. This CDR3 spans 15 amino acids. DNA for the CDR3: TGTGCCAGCAGTTTGTTGGGACAGAAGAAAGGCGAGCAGTACTTC. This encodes CASSLLGQKKGEQYF.

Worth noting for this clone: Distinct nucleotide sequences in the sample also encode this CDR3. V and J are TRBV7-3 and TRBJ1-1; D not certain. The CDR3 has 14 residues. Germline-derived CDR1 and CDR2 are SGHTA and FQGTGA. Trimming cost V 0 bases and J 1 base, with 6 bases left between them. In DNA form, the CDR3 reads TGTGCCAGCAGCTTAACCGGAGGGAACACTGAAGCTTTCTTT. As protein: CASSLTGGNTEAFF. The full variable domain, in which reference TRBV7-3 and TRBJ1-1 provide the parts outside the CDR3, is GAGVSQTPSNKVTEKGKYVELRCDPISGHTALYWYRQSLGQGPEFLIYFQGTGAADDSGLPNDRFFAVRPEGSVSTLKIQRTERGDSAVYLCASSLTGGNTEAFFGQGTRLTVV.

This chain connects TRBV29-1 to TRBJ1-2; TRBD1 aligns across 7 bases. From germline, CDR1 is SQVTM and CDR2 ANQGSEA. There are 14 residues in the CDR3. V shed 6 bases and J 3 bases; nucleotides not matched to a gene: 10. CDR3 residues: CSVGDRAEDYGYTF. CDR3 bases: TGCAGCGTAGGCGACAGGGCCGAGGACTATGGCTACACCTTC.

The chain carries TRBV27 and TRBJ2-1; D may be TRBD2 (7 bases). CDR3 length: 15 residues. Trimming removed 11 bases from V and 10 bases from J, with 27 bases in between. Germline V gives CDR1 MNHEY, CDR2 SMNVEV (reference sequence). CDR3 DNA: TGTGCCCGCCGGGGCGGGGGCGGGCGTACCGGAGAGCAGTTCTTC. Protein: CARRGGGGRTGEQFF.

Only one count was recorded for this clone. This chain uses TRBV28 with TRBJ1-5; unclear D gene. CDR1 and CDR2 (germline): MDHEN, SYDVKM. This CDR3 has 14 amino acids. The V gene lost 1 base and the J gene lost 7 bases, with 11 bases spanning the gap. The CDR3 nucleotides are TGTGCCAGCAGTTTATTGGAGGGCCGGCAGCCCCAGCATTTT. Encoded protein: CASSLLEGRQPQHF.

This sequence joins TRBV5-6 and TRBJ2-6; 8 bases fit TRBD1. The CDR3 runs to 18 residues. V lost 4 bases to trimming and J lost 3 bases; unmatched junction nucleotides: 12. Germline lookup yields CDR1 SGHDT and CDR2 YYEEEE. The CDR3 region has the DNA TGTGCCAGCAGCCGAGTGGTCCAGGGGGCGGTTGGGGCCAACGTCCTGACTTTC. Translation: CASSRVVQGAVGANVLTF.

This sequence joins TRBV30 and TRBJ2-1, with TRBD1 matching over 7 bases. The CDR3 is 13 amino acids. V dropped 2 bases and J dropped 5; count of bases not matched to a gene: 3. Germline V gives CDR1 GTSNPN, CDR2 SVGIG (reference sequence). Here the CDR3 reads CAWSRQGDNEQFF. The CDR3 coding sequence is TGTGCCTGGAGTAGGCAGGGGGACAATGAGCAGTTCTTC. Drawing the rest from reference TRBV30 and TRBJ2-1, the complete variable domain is SQTIHQWPATLVQPVGSPLSLECTVEGTSNPNLYWYRQAAGRGLQLLFYSVGIGQISSEVPQNLSASRPQDRQFILSSKKLLLSDSGFYLCAWSRQGDNEQFFGPGTRLTVL.

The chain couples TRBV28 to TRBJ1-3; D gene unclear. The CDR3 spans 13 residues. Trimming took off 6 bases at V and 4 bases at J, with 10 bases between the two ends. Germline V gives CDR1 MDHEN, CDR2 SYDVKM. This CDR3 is CASRVTWGNTIYF. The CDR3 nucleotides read TGTGCCAGCAGGGTTACATGGGGAAACACCATATATTTT.

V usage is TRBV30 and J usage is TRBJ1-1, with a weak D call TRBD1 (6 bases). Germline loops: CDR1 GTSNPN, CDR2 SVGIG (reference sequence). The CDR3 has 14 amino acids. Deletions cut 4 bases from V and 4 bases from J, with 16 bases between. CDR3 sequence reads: CAWKQGVSVTEAFF. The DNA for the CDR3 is TGTGCCTGGAAACAGGGTGTTAGTGTCACTGAAGCTTTCTTT.